Following are 25 T cell receptor beta chains from one sample sequenced in a study of human T cells and chemical hapten exposure. The time point was: patch test 2, 6 weeks after DPC sensitization. Treatment of the sample: therapeutic diphenylcyclopropenone sensitization with weekly scalp DPC. MiXCR, run by TCRdb on the RACE reads, gives a single entry per CDR3 protein. The sample includes about 140,000 distinct CDR3 sequences, over 9.5% of them seen just once. Sequences were derived from whole blood, sampled in connection with sensitization to the hapten diphenylcyclopropenone (DPC). The receptor set was obtained from a woman aged 50 to 60 with alopecia areata. Some clones in this sample may be carry-over from other donors' samples.

V gene TRBV7-9 combines with J gene TRBJ2-1, with a weak D call TRBD1 (8 bases). CDR3 size: 15 residues. Looked up from germline, CDR1 is SEHNR and CDR2 is FQNEAQ (reference sequence). V was cut by 6 bases and J by 6 bases, with 18 bases left in between. The CDR3 spells CASRYGGTGSNEQFF. For the CDR3, the DNA is TGTGCCAGCAGGTACGGGGGGACAGGCAGCAATGAGCAGTTCTTC.

This clonotype has at least ten counts. The V gene is TRBV14, the J gene TRBJ2-7; TRBD1 agrees at 7 bases. The germline gives CDR1 SGHDN, CDR2 FVKESK. J gave up 4 bases and V 5 bases, and 5 bases lay outside the gene matches. The CDR3 runs to 13 residues. The CDR3: CASSLKQGYEQYF. For the CDR3, the DNA is TGTGCCAGCAGCTTAAAACAGGGGTACGAGCAGTACTTC.

The rearrangement joins TRBV27 to TRBJ2-3, with 7 bases identical to TRBD2. CDR3 length: 15 amino acids. With V trimmed by 5 bases and J by 3 bases, 8 bases remained unmatched. The germline V gene has CDR1 MNHEY and CDR2 SMNVEV (reference sequence). The CDR3 region is CASSPSRLATDTQYF. CDR3 coding DNA: TGTGCCAGCAGTCCGTCCCGACTAGCAACAGATACGCAGTATTTT.

This clonotype was seen many times. The chain links TRBV5-6 to TRBJ2-1; D unresolved. Trimming stripped 2 bases from V and 6 bases from J, with 12 bases between. This CDR3 spans 14 amino acids. Germline V CDR1 and CDR2: SGHDT, YYEEEE. CDR3 bases: TGTGCCAGCAGCTTTAGGAGAAATCCCAATGAGCAGTTCTTC. It translates to CASSFRRNPNEQFF.

This clonotype has more than one count but fewer than ten. The CDR3 DNA reads as TGTGCCAGTCGACTTGCGGCATCTGAGCAGTTCTTC. This gives the protein CASRLAASEQFF. The chain is built from TRBV19 and TRBJ2-1; the D is unclear. From germline, CDR1 is LNHDA and CDR2 SQIVND (reference sequence). V was pared by 8 bases and J by 9 bases, with 14 bases between. The CDR3 spans 12 residues.

This clonotype was seen repeatedly, ten times or more. The chain employs TRBV3-1 and TRBJ1-1, with D tentatively TRBD1 (6 bases). The germline V and J ends were trimmed by 3 bases and 1 base, with 15 bases remaining between them. This CDR3 is 16 amino acids long. Germline V gene sequence: CDR1 LGHDT, CDR2 YNNKEL (reference sequence). CDR3 in amino acids: CASSQTTGHPNTEAFF. As DNA, the CDR3 is TGTGCCAGCAGCCAGACTACGGGACATCCGAACACTGAAGCTTTCTTT.

This chain joins TRBV7-2 and TRBJ2-7; tentative D call: TRBD2 (6 bases). The CDR3 spans 12 residues. V shed 2 bases and J shed 7 bases, with 9 bases lying between them. Germline values: CDR1 SGHTA, CDR2 FQGNSA. CDR3 region: CASSLTAGEQYF. In nucleotides, the CDR3 is TGTGCCAGCAGCTTAACCGCGGGAGAGCAGTACTTC.

Ten or more counts support this clonotype. The chain is built from TRBV27 and TRBJ2-7; the D gene is possibly TRBD1 (5 bases). The V and J ends lost 9 bases and 3 bases respectively, with 27 bases between them. Germline assignment: CDR1 MNHEY and CDR2 SMNVEV (reference sequence). CDR3 size: 17 residues. The chain's CDR3 is CARIYALPQEYDYEQYF. The DNA for the CDR3 is TGTGCCAGGATATATGCCCTCCCACAGGAGTACGACTACGAGCAGTACTTC.

The V call is TRBV7-2, the J call TRBJ1-6; possible D gene TRBD1, 6 bases. The CDR3 extends over 15 amino acids. CDR1 SGHTA and CDR2 FQGNSA come from the germline V gene. V lost 1 base, J lost 7 bases, and 11 bases lay in between. Here the CDR3 reads CASSLGGLGNSPLHF. The CDR3 DNA reads TGTGCCAGCAGCTTAGGGGGGCTGGGCAATTCACCCCTCCACTTT. The variable domain in full, with the rest retrieved from reference TRBV7-2 and TRBJ1-6, is GAGVSQSPSNKVTEKGKDVELRCDPISGHTALYWYRQSLGQGLEFLIYFQGNSAPDKSGLPSDRFSAERTGGSVSTLTIQRTQQEDSAVYLCASSLGGLGNSPLHFGNGTRLTVT.

In its sample, this clonotype was seen many times. V gene TRBV6-5 combines with J gene TRBJ2-1; D is tentatively TRBD1 or TRBD2 (5 bases each). Germline CDR1 is MNHEY and CDR2 is SVGAGI. This CDR3 spans 14 amino acids. The V and J ends lost 7 bases and 9 bases respectively, with 19 bases between them. The CDR3 nucleotides read TGTGCCAGCAATTTAGGACGGGACCACACTGAGCAGTTCTTC. Protein: CASNLGRDHTEQFF.

This clonotype has just a few counts. DNA of the CDR3: TGTGCCAGTAGTATTGGGGACAGCGCTAACTATGGCTACACCTTC. Translated: CASSIGDSANYGYTF. The rearrangement links TRBV19 to TRBJ1-2, with 7 bases identical to TRBD1. The V gene end was trimmed by 3 bases and the J gene end by 0 bases; junction bases not matched to a gene: 4. From germline, CDR1 is LNHDA and CDR2 SQIVND (reference sequence). The CDR3 is 15 residues long.

Ten or more counts support this clonotype. The rearrangement uses TRBV18 and TRBJ2-1; 7 bases align to TRBD2. In germline, CDR1 is KGHSH, CDR2 LQKENI. This CDR3 region has 19 residues. J was trimmed by 0 bases and V by 0 bases; bases with no gene match: 11. The CDR3, as DNA: TGTGCCAGCTCACCACCGGCGGGAGCGCCCCGCGGCTCCTACAATGAGCAGTTCTTC. Its protein is CASSPPAGAPRGSYNEQFF.

This clonotype was counted between two and nine times. This chain uses TRBV7-2 with TRBJ1-5; D is possibly TRBD1 (5 bases). V gave up 1 base and J gave up 2 bases, with 9 bases separating them. CDR3 length: 15 amino acids. Per the germline V gene, CDR1 is SGHTA and CDR2 is FQGNSA. CDR3 in amino acids: CASSLGGTGNQPQHF. The CDR3 bases are TGTGCCAGCAGCTTAGGAGGGACGGGCAATCAGCCCCAGCATTTT.

This clonotype was picked up a small number of times. This chain links TRBV28 with TRBJ1-3; D perhaps matches TRBD1 (5 bases). Trimming stripped 2 bases from V and 0 bases from J, with 5 bases between. Germline assignment: CDR1 MDHEN and CDR2 SYDVKM. The CDR3 covers 14 residues. The CDR3 spells CASSLRGSGNTIYF. DNA of the CDR3: TGTGCCAGCAGTTTAAGGGGCTCTGGAAACACCATATATTTT.

Only a few counts were recorded for this clonotype. The V gene is TRBV15, the J gene TRBJ2-7; D gene ambiguous. Germline-derived CDR1 and CDR2 are LNHNV and YYDKDF (reference sequence). The CDR3 runs 15 residues. Between the trimmed V and J ends, which lost 2 bases and 3 bases, there was a span of 14 bases. Here the CDR3 reads CATSRRAKGGYEQYF. The CDR3 nucleotides read TGTGCCACCAGCAGACGGGCCAAGGGCGGCTACGAGCAGTACTTC.

The chain uses TRBV3-1 and TRBJ2-1, with D hard to call. CDR1 and CDR2 (germline): LGHDT, YNNKEL (reference sequence). The germline V and J ends were trimmed by 5 bases and 6 bases, with 8 bases remaining between them. This CDR3 is built from 12 residues. The CDR3 DNA reads TGTGCCAGCAGCAAGACCTTCAATGAGCAGTTCTTC. It encodes CASSKTFNEQFF.

The rearrangement uses TRBV2 and TRBJ2-3, with a possible D match to TRBD2 (6 bases). This CDR3 has 14 residues. Trimming left V 3 bases short and J 6 bases short, with 13 bases between. CDR1 and CDR2 from the germline V gene are SNHLY and FYNNEI. The CDR3 coding sequence is TGTGCCAGCAGTGAGAGAGAGCGGGCGGATACGCAGTATTTT. This codes for CASSERERADTQYF.

This rearrangement joins TRBV5-1 to TRBJ1-1; 7 bases are a match to TRBD1. The V gene's germline CDR1 is SGHRS and CDR2 YFSETQ. CDR3 length: 14 residues. The V segment lost 0 bases and the J segment 6 bases; nucleotides outside the gene matches: 5. CDR3 region: CASSLGDRVSEAFF. The CDR3 nucleotides are TGCGCCAGCAGCTTGGGAGACAGGGTGTCTGAAGCTTTCTTT.

A few counts support this clonotype. The rearrangement uses TRBV14 and TRBJ1-6, with 7 bases aligning to TRBD1. Germline CDR1 is SGHDN and CDR2 is FVKESK. V lost 1 base to trimming and J lost 13 bases; unmatched junction nucleotides: 10. This CDR3 has 15 residues. CDR3 in amino acids: CASSQGEQGYRPLHF. CDR3 nucleotide sequence: TGTGCCAGCAGCCAAGGGGAACAGGGGTATCGGCCCCTCCACTTT.

The rearrangement uses TRBV6-6 and TRBJ2-3; 8 bases fit TRBD1. This CDR3 spans 13 amino acids. Looked up from germline, CDR1 is MNHNY and CDR2 is SVGAGI (reference sequence). With 7 bases clipped from V and 5 bases from J, the junction kept 5 bases outside the gene matches. The CDR3 loop is CASNQGAGDTQYF. DNA for the CDR3: TGTGCCAGCAACCAGGGGGCAGGAGATACGCAGTATTTT.

This clonotype has a count of ten or more. The chain links TRBV7-9 to TRBJ1-4; unclear D gene. Germline CDR1 reads SEHNR; CDR2 reads FQNEAQ (reference sequence). The CDR3 loop spans 15 amino acids. Trimming pared 5 bases from V and 1 base from J, leaving 11 bases between. In DNA form, the CDR3 reads TGTGCCAGCAGCCGAGCAGGAGGAACTAATGAAAAACTGTTTTTT. This sequence encodes CASSRAGGTNEKLFF.

V and J are TRBV28 and TRBJ2-4; no definite D call. Germline V CDR1 and CDR2: MDHEN, SYDVKM. V dropped 7 bases and J dropped 5 bases, with 9 bases sitting between them. This CDR3 is built from 12 residues. CDR3 in amino acids: CASKGRQNIQYF. The CDR3 bases are TGTGCCAGCAAGGGCAGGCAAAACATTCAGTACTTC.

This clonotype was observed a few times. The genes are TRBV4-2 and TRBJ2-6, with a weak D call TRBD1 (6 bases). The germline V gene encodes CDR1 LGHNA and CDR2 YNFKEQ. The CDR3 loop spans 17 amino acids. The V end lost 1 base, the J end lost 0 bases, and 10 bases lay between the germline ends. CDR3 in amino acids: CASSQARDISGANVLTF. In DNA, the CDR3 is TGTGCCAGCAGCCAAGCCCGGGACATCTCTGGGGCCAACGTCCTGACTTTC.

There are a few counts of this clonotype. V usage is TRBV5-1 and J usage is TRBJ2-1; D is undetermined. The V end lost 2 bases, the J end lost 1 base, and 7 bases lay between the germline ends. The CDR3 spans 14 residues. The germline V gene encodes CDR1 SGHRS and CDR2 YFSETQ. CDR3 protein: CASSLRNSYNEQFF. CDR3 nucleotides: TGCGCCAGCAGCTTAAGAAATTCCTACAATGAGCAGTTCTTC. Full variable domain (remainder filled in from reference TRBV5-1 and TRBJ2-1): KAGVTQTPRYLIKTRGQQVTLSCSPISGHRSVSWYQQTPGQGLQFLFEYFSETQRNKGNFPGRFSGRQFSNSRSEMNVSTLELGDSALYLCASSLRNSYNEQFFGPGTRLTVL.

V usage is TRBV20-1 and J usage is TRBJ2-7; 9 bases agree with TRBD2. The CDR3 has 15 amino acids. Per germline, CDR1 DFQATT and CDR2 SNEGSKA (reference sequence). V shed 0 bases and J 6 bases; nucleotides not matched to a gene: 9. In DNA form, the CDR3 reads TGCAGTGCTAGAGATCGCGCGGGAGGGCTGGTCGAGCAGTACTTC. Its translation: CSARDRAGGLVEQYF.